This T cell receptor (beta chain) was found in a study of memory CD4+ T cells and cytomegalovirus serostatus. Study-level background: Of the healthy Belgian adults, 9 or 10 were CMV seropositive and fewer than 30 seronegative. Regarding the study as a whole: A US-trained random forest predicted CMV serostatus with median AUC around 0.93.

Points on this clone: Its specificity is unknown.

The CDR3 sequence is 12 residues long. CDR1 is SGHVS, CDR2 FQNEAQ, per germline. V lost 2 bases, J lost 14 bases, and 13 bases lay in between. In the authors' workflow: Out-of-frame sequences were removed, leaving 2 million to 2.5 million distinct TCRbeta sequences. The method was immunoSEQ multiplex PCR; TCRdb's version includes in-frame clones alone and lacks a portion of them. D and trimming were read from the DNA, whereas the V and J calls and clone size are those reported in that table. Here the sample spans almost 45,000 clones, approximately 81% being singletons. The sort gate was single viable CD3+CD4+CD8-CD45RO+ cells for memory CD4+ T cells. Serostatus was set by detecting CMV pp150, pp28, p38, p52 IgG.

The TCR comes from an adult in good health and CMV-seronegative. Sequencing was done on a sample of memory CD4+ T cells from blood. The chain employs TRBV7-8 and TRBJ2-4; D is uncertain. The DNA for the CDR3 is TGTGCCAGCAGCTTATCGAATGGGCTTGAGTACTTC. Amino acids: CASSLSNGLEYF.